This paragraph reports one T cell receptor beta chain. The method was immunoSEQ multiplex PCR; TCRdb's version includes in-frame clones alone and lacks a portion of them. The repertoire holds about 160,000 clones, roughly 90% seen once, with less than 3% in the top ten. The entry originates in a study of blood T cell repertoires in COVID-19. Across the whole study: Samples of COVID-19 (acute and convalescent) were obtained from the United States, Italy and Spain.

This CDR3 is 16 amino acids long. Germline CDR1 and CDR2: LNHDA and SQIVND (reference sequence). Trimming pared 5 bases from V and 0 bases from J, leaving 14 bases between. Sequenced sample: peripheral blood. This chain links TRBV19 with TRBJ1-5; a possible D gene is TRBD1 (5 bases). The receptor comes from a man between 60 and 75 years old with acute or convalescent COVID-19. CDR3 coding DNA: TGTGCCAGTAGTCCTACACGACAGAGTAGCAATCAGCCCCAGCATTTT. Protein product: CASSPTRQSSNQPQHF. The full variable domain, its missing parts supplied by reference TRBV19 and TRBJ1-5, is DGGITQSPKYLFRKEGQNVTLSCEQNLNHDAMYWYRQDPGQGLRLIYYSQIVNDFQKGDIAEGYSVSREKKESFPLTVTSAQKNPTAFYLCASSPTRQSSNQPQHFGDGTRLSIL.